This T cell receptor (beta chain) was retrieved from a study of cytomegalovirus exposure and HLA in healthy donors. General study findings and limits: A later analysis reported that several of the most significant clusters appeared to be linked to common viral pathogens, among them Epstein-Barr virus. Cytomegalovirus-associated TCR beta chains were listed, numbering roughly 150. A link between a missense DCLRE1C variant and TCR beta V- and J-gene trimming emerged from a later analysis.

In the PCR, 60 Vbeta and 13 Jbeta primers were used. The repertoire was sequenced with immunoSEQ multiplex PCR; TCRdb's copy has only in-frame clones and lacks some. The data include around 140,000 clones; the top ten clones carry around 1.6%. To note about this clone: Its antigen is unidentified.

Germline assignment: CDR1 MGHRA and CDR2 YSYEKL. The CDR3 covers 14 residues. V trimming: 3 bases; J trimming: 8 bases; junction bases outside the gene matches: 2. This rearrangement joins TRBV4-1 to TRBJ2-1, with TRBD1 matching over 12 bases. This TCR was sampled from a man aged 18 to 35 in good health and CMV-seronegative. Sequencing was done on a sample of PBMCs. CDR3 sequence (DNA): TGCGCCAGCAGCCAGGGGACAGGGGGCTATGAGCAGTTCTTC. Translation: CASSQGTGGYEQFF.